The next 26 T cell receptor beta chains were all read from a single sample in a study of blood T cell repertoires in COVID-19. The protocol was immunoSEQ multiplex PCR, while the TCRdb copy is restricted to in-frame clones and leaves out a portion. The sample holds 200,000 or so clones; more than 70% are singletons and the top ten take 15% to 20%. Sequencing input: peripheral blood. These receptors came from a man between 45 and 60 years old with COVID-19, enrolled during active disease.

The chain joins TRBV6-6 to TRBJ1-4, with D uncertain. CDR3 size: 20 residues. From germline, CDR1 is MNHNY and CDR2 SVGAGI (reference sequence). The V end lost 6 bases, the J end lost 4 bases, and 30 bases lay between the germline ends. The CDR3 sequence is CASSPSFTGFPKYLNEKLFF. The CDR3 DNA reads TGTGCCAGCAGCCCATCCTTTACGGGGTTTCCTAAGTACCTTAATGAAAAACTGTTTTTT.

This clone is a singleton in its sample. The V and J genes are TRBV7-2 and TRBJ2-1; D ambiguous. The CDR3 has 12 amino acids. V was shortened by 4 bases and J by 15 bases, with 16 bases between the two germline ends. Germline CDR1 is SGHTA and CDR2 is FQGNSA. The CDR3: CASSSSTRWLFF. In DNA form, the CDR3 reads TGTGCCAGCAGCTCTTCGACTCGCTGGCTGTTCTTC.

The chain carries TRBV6-5 and TRBJ2-2; TRBD1 matches at 7 bases. Germline V lookup: CDR1 MNHEY, CDR2 SVGAGI. With 4 bases clipped from V and 1 base from J, the junction kept 6 bases outside the gene matches. The CDR3 extends over 16 amino acids. CDR3 coding DNA: TGTGCCAGCAGTTTGATGACAGGGATGAACACCGGGGAGCTGTTTTTT. Its protein is CASSLMTGMNTGELFF.

V is TRBV29-1 and J is TRBJ2-1; D is possibly TRBD1 (6 bases). Per germline, CDR1 SQVTM and CDR2 ANQGSEA. With 4 bases removed from V and 0 bases from J, the gap between germline ends came to 10 bases. The CDR3 has 14 residues. Written as DNA, the CDR3 is TGCAGCGTTGGACAGGCCTTCTCCTACAATGAGCAGTTCTTC. Translating gives CSVGQAFSYNEQFF.

V gene TRBV19 combines with J gene TRBJ2-3; D possibly corresponds to TRBD1 (6 bases). There are 15 residues in the CDR3. V lost 8 bases and J lost 1, with 16 bases in between. Germline lookup yields CDR1 LNHDA and CDR2 SQIVND (reference sequence). CDR3 DNA sequence: TGTGCCAGTGGCCCAGGGGAGCCTCGCACAGATACGCAGTATTTT. It encodes CASGPGEPRTDTQYF.

This clone was counted between two and nine times. V is TRBV6-5 and J is TRBJ1-5, with 7 nucleotides matching TRBD1. J gave up 6 bases and V 6 bases, and 8 bases lay outside the gene matches. CDR1 MNHEY and CDR2 SVGAGI come from the germline V gene. There are 14 residues in the CDR3. The CDR3 sequence: CASRASGGRQPQHF. The CDR3, as DNA: TGTGCCAGCAGGGCGTCAGGGGGTCGTCAGCCCCAGCATTTT.

The V and J genes are TRBV5-6 and TRBJ2-2; 12 nucleotides align to TRBD2. The CDR3 length is 17 residues. The trim removed 3 bases at V and 4 bases at J, leaving 7 bases unmatched. CDR1 and CDR2 (germline): SGHDT, YYEEEE. CDR3: CASSSLAGGPGTGELFF. CDR3 nucleotide sequence: TGTGCCAGCAGCTCCCTAGCGGGAGGGCCGGGCACCGGGGAGCTGTTTTTT.

The V gene is TRBV5-4, the J gene TRBJ2-1; TRBD2 matches at 8 bases. CDR1 is SGHNT, CDR2 YYREEE, per germline (reference sequence). Trimming removed 5 bases from V and 4 bases from J; junction bases left unmatched: 8. The CDR3 consists of 15 residues. The CDR3 region has the DNA TGTGCCAGCAGTTCCCTAGCGGGTACTTACAATGAGCAGTTCTTC. Its protein product is CASSSLAGTYNEQFF.

The chain carries TRBV6-5 and TRBJ1-1; no clear D gene. CDR1 MNHEY and CDR2 SVGAGI come from the germline V gene. V was shortened by 5 bases and J by 0 bases, with 7 bases between the two germline ends. This CDR3 has 13 amino acids. In DNA form, the CDR3 reads TGTGCCAGCAGTCGCTCAGTGAACACTGAAGCTTTCTTT. The encoded protein is CASSRSVNTEAFF.

The rearrangement uses TRBV7-2 and TRBJ2-4, with D possibly TRBD2 on 6 matching bases. With 3 bases removed from V and 3 bases from J, the gap between germline ends came to 9 bases. The CDR3 is 14 amino acids. Germline CDR1 and CDR2: SGHTA and FQGNSA. The CDR3 DNA reads TGTGCCAGCAGCTTGGAAGCGGGCAAAAACATTCAGTACTTC. Residues: CASSLEAGKNIQYF.

The genes are TRBV5-6 and TRBJ2-5; D is unclear. The germline V and J ends were trimmed by 0 bases and 5 bases, with 14 bases remaining between them. The germline CDR1 and CDR2 sequences are SGHDT and YYEEEE. The CDR3 consists of 15 residues. CDR3 loop: CASSLADSWVETQYF. CDR3 in DNA: TGTGCCAGCAGCTTGGCCGACTCGTGGGTGGAGACCCAGTACTTC.

The chain has TRBV2 and TRBJ2-3, with D possibly being TRBD1 (5 bases). Between the trimmed V and J ends, which lost 1 base and 6 bases, there was a span of 17 bases. Germline V gene lookup returns CDR1 SNHLY and CDR2 FYNNEI. This CDR3 is 16 amino acids long. Here the CDR3 DNA reads TGTGCCAGCAGTGAAGTGGGGCATGCTAGTTTTGATACGCAGTATTTT. This sequence encodes CASSEVGHASFDTQYF.

The chain carries TRBV4-2 and TRBJ2-7; D might be TRBD1 (6 bases). The germline V gene encodes CDR1 LGHNA and CDR2 YNFKEQ. This CDR3 comprises 14 residues. V dropped 2 bases and J dropped 1 base, with 9 bases sitting between them. CDR3 bases: TGTGCCAGCAGCCAAAACAGGGAGTCCTACGAGCAGTACTTC. Encoded protein: CASSQNRESYEQYF.

This chain joins TRBV18 and TRBJ2-1, with D possibly being TRBD2 (7 bases). The CDR3 sequence is 14 residues long. Trimming stripped 6 bases from V and 9 bases from J, with 18 bases between. The V gene's germline CDR1 is KGHSH and CDR2 LQKENI. Written as DNA, the CDR3 is TGTGCCAGCTCCGTCGTAGGGGGGGCAGGTGAGCAGTTCTTC. This encodes CASSVVGGAGEQFF. Looking up the rest from reference TRBV18 and TRBJ2-1 gives the full variable domain: NAGVMQNPRHLVRRRGQEARLRCSPMKGHSHVYWYRQLPEEGLKFMVYLQKENIIDESGMPKERFSAEFPKEGPSILRIQQVVRGDSAAYFCASSVVGGAGEQFFGPGTRLTVL.

This chain uses TRBV19 with TRBJ2-5; perhaps TRBD2 as D (6 bases). The germline gives CDR1 LNHDA, CDR2 SQIVND (reference sequence). The CDR3 length is 14 residues. The ends were cut back, 3 bases at V and 5 bases at J, with 13 bases in the middle. CDR3 in DNA: TGTGCCAGTAGTATGGAAGGGGCGGGGGAGACCCAGTACTTC. The encoded protein is CASSMEGAGETQYF.

The rearrangement links TRBV7-2 to TRBJ2-2; 8 bases are shared with TRBD2. This CDR3 has 17 amino acids. The junction had 16 bases not matched to a gene; V was cut back by 5 bases and J by 8 bases. Per the germline V gene, CDR1 is SGHTA and CDR2 is FQGNSA. In DNA, the CDR3 is TGTGCCAGCAGCCCCCCGGGACTAGACTCCATTGGAGGGGAGCTGTTTTTT. Amino acid sequence: CASSPPGLDSIGGELFF.

V is TRBV30 and J is TRBJ2-1; 11 nucleotides agree with TRBD2. Germline values: CDR1 GTSNPN, CDR2 SVGIG (reference sequence). CDR3 length: 15 residues. Unmatched junction bases numbered 7, after V lost 5 bases and J lost 4 bases. CDR3 in amino acids: CAWSLAGGPYNEQFF. CDR3 DNA sequence: TGTGCCTGGTCCCTAGCGGGGGGTCCTTACAATGAGCAGTTCTTC.

The rearrangement uses TRBV28 and TRBJ2-1; 7 bases are shared with TRBD2. This CDR3 region has 14 residues. V dropped 7 bases and J dropped 9; count of bases not matched to a gene: 12. Germline CDR1 reads MDHEN; CDR2 reads SYDVKM. The CDR3 here is CASKGGAGLGEQFF. CDR3 coding DNA: TGTGCCAGCAAGGGCGGAGCGGGACTCGGTGAGCAGTTCTTC. Using reference TRBV28 and TRBJ2-1 for the parts outside the CDR3, the full variable domain is DVKVTQSSRYLVKRTGEKVFLECVQDMDHENMFWYRQDPGLGLRLIYFSYDVKMKEKGDIPEGYSVSREKKERFSLILESASTNQTSMYLCASKGGAGLGEQFFGPGTRLTVL.

The V and J genes are TRBV30 and TRBJ1-2; TRBD1 matches 7 bases. The CDR3 has 15 amino acids. V was pared by 0 bases and J by 8 bases, with 12 bases of the junction left unmatched. Germline-derived CDR1 and CDR2 are GTSNPN and SVGIG (reference sequence). The CDR3 reads CAWSVKGQLLGGYTF. DNA of the CDR3: TGTGCCTGGAGTGTTAAGGGACAGCTGCTTGGGGGCTACACCTTC.

This chain uses TRBV28 with TRBJ2-3; 8 bases are a match to TRBD1. Germline lookup yields CDR1 MDHEN and CDR2 SYDVKM. The CDR3 runs to 16 residues. With V trimmed by 3 bases and J by 2 bases, 7 bases remained unmatched. CDR3 amino acids: CASSFDRGSVTDTQYF. The CDR3 coding sequence is TGTGCCAGCAGTTTCGACAGGGGTTCAGTCACAGATACGCAGTATTTT.

V and J are TRBV24-1 and TRBJ1-5; 7 bases map to TRBD1. The CDR3 is made up of 14 amino acids. The junction had 2 bases not matched to a gene; V was cut back by 1 base and J by 6 bases. Germline CDR1 reads KGHDR; CDR2 reads SFDVKD. CDR3 amino acids: CATSDFGTAQPQHF. The CDR3 coding sequence is TGTGCCACCAGTGATTTCGGGACAGCTCAGCCCCAGCATTTT.

The genes are TRBV7-9 and TRBJ2-5, with 9 bases that match TRBD1. With 3 bases clipped from V and 5 bases from J, the junction kept 16 bases outside the gene matches. The V gene's germline CDR1 is SEHNR and CDR2 FQNEAQ (reference sequence). CDR3 size: 18 residues. This CDR3 is CASSLWGRVTGGPETQYF. CDR3 in DNA: TGTGCCAGCAGCTTGTGGGGACGGGTTACAGGGGGCCCGGAGACCCAGTACTTC.

The V gene is TRBV18, the J gene TRBJ2-7; D remains ambiguous. The CDR3 runs 14 residues. Trimming cost V 3 bases and J 2 bases, with 11 bases left between them. Germline V gives CDR1 KGHSH, CDR2 LQKENI. CDR3 sequence: CASSPPDKTYEQYF. CDR3 DNA sequence: TGTGCCAGCTCACCTCCCGACAAGACCTACGAGCAGTACTTC.

In this sample, this clone turned up once. The CDR3 DNA is TGCAGTGCTAGTCCAGGGTCCTCCTACGAGCAGTACTTC. This sequence encodes CSASPGSSYEQYF. The chain couples TRBV20-1 to TRBJ2-7; D is perhaps TRBD1 (5 bases). Germline V gene sequence: CDR1 DFQATT, CDR2 SNEGSKA (reference sequence). The CDR3 runs 13 residues. V was pared by 3 bases and J by 0 bases, with 9 bases between.

The chain uses TRBV5-5 and TRBJ2-1; perhaps TRBD2 as D (6 bases). The germline V gene has CDR1 SGHKS and CDR2 YYEKEE (reference sequence). V gave up 6 bases and J gave up 2 bases, with 9 bases separating them. The CDR3 runs 13 residues. Written as DNA, the CDR3 is TGTGCCAGCACCAGGACTACCTACAATGAGCAGTTCTTC. Amino acids: CASTRTTYNEQFF.

The genes are TRBV11-2 and TRBJ2-5; 11 nucleotides match TRBD2. CDR3 length equals 15 residues. With 3 bases clipped from V and 5 bases from J, the junction kept 5 bases outside the gene matches. Germline lookup yields CDR1 SGHAT and CDR2 FQNNGV. The CDR3 DNA reads as TGTGCCAGCAGCTTTAGCGGGGGGGCCCGGGAGACCCAGTACTTC. It yields the protein CASSFSGGARETQYF.